What follows are 30 T cell receptor beta chains derived from one specimen sequenced in a study of somatic mutations in cytotoxic T cells in rheumatoid arthritis. The data were produced by immunoSEQ multiplex PCR, yet TCRdb's version contains in-frame clones alone and is incomplete. The profile shows some 20,000 clones, about 70% of them singletons. Material: CD8+ T cells sorted from blood. The receptors stem from a woman aged 60-70 years in good health.

V and J are TRBV7-6 and TRBJ2-7; the D gene is possibly TRBD1 (5 bases). CDR1 and CDR2 from the germline V gene are SGHVS and FNYEAQ. Trimming pared 1 base from V and 6 bases from J, leaving 7 bases between. This CDR3 has 12 amino acids. The CDR3 coding sequence is TGTGCCAGCAGCTTAGAAGGGGTCGAGCAGTACTTC. It encodes CASSLEGVEQYF.

The chain uses TRBV6-5 and TRBJ1-3, with D maybe TRBD1 (6 bases). The CDR3 loop spans 13 amino acids. V was clipped by 8 bases and J by 0 bases, with 8 bases between them. Per the germline V gene, CDR1 is MNHEY and CDR2 is SVGAGI. DNA of the CDR3: TGTGCCAGCCGGGACAACTCTGGAAACACCATATATTTT. Its protein product is CASRDNSGNTIYF.

This chain joins TRBV7-9 and TRBJ2-1; 8 bases align to TRBD2. The germline gives CDR1 SEHNR, CDR2 FQNEAQ (reference sequence). CDR3 length: 15 amino acids. J gave up 9 bases and V 3 bases, and 10 bases lay outside the gene matches. CDR3 amino acids: CASSFSGGPIGEQFF. CDR3 nucleotide sequence: TGTGCCAGCAGCTTCTCGGGAGGGCCGATTGGTGAGCAGTTCTTC.

The chain links TRBV27 to TRBJ2-1; TRBD2 might be the D (6 bases). This CDR3 is built from 15 residues. CDR1 MNHEY and CDR2 SMNVEV come from the germline V gene (reference sequence). Trimming shortened V by 5 bases and J by 1 base, and 12 bases separated the two germline ends. CDR3 DNA sequence: TGTGCCAGCAGTGCGGAGGGGAGGTCCTACAATGAGCAGTTCTTC. It translates to CASSAEGRSYNEQFF.

This chain links TRBV5-1 with TRBJ2-5; 10 bases match TRBD2. This CDR3 has 15 residues. The germline CDR1 and CDR2 sequences are SGHRS and YFSETQ. V was pared by 4 bases and J by 5 bases, with 8 bases of the junction left unmatched. The CDR3 DNA follows: TGCGCCAGCAGCACCCCGGCTAGCGGGGGTGAGACCCAGTACTTC. This translates into CASSTPASGGETQYF.

V and J are TRBV6-5 and TRBJ1-1, with a weak D call TRBD1 (6 bases). Trimming took 2 bases from V and 0 from J, leaving 10 bases between them. CDR1 is MNHEY, CDR2 SVGAGI, per germline. This CDR3 is 15 amino acids long. The CDR3 sequence: CASSYGGFMNTEAFF. The CDR3 DNA reads TGTGCCAGCAGTTACGGGGGCTTCATGAACACTGAAGCTTTCTTT.

This clone was counted between two and nine times. CDR3 loop: CASSLRDKSYEQYF. The CDR3 DNA reads as TGTGCCAGCAGCCTCCGGGACAAATCGTACGAGCAGTACTTC. This chain links TRBV14 with TRBJ2-7, with D possibly TRBD1 on 6 matching bases. This CDR3 has 14 residues. Per germline, CDR1 SGHDN and CDR2 FVKESK. Trimming shortened V by 4 bases and J by 4 bases, and 14 bases separated the two germline ends.

The chain uses TRBV5-4 and TRBJ2-3, with 7 bases matching TRBD1. The germline gives CDR1 SGHNT, CDR2 YYREEE (reference sequence). CDR3 length: 15 amino acids. With 4 bases clipped from V and 4 bases from J, the junction kept 9 bases outside the gene matches. This CDR3 reads CASSPGTVGPDTQYF. In nucleotides, the CDR3 is TGTGCCAGCAGCCCTGGGACAGTCGGTCCAGATACGCAGTATTTT.

The chain employs TRBV6-5 and TRBJ2-7; TRBD2 agrees at 8 bases. Germline values: CDR1 MNHEY, CDR2 SVGAGI. Trimming took 2 bases from V and 2 from J; bases not matched to a gene: 8. The length of the CDR3 is 16 residues. The CDR3 reads CASSYLSTSATYEQYF. CDR3 coding DNA: TGTGCCAGCAGTTACCTTTCGACTAGCGCTACCTACGAGCAGTACTTC.

The chain carries TRBV5-1 and TRBJ1-2; a weak D match, TRBD1 (6 bases). V lost 2 bases and J lost 5, with 10 bases in between. Looked up from germline, CDR1 is SGHRS and CDR2 is YFSETQ. The CDR3 has 13 residues. DNA of the CDR3: TGCGCCAGCAGCTTAGGACAGACTTATGGCTACACCTTC. Its protein is CASSLGQTYGYTF.

The genes are TRBV27 and TRBJ1-1; D is unclear. The CDR3 length is 12 residues. V was trimmed by 3 bases and J by 11 bases, leaving 13 bases between them. In germline, CDR1 is MNHEY, CDR2 SMNVEV (reference sequence). CDR3 bases: TGTGCCAGCAGTTTCCACGGCCGAGAGGCTTTCTTT. Protein: CASSFHGREAFF.

The rearrangement joins TRBV7-6 to TRBJ1-5; D remains unclear. Trimming shortened V by 2 bases and J by 3 bases, and 5 bases separated the two germline ends. The CDR3 sequence is 13 residues long. Germline CDR1 reads SGHVS; CDR2 reads FNYEAQ. CDR3 sequence reads: CASSLRFNQPQHF. The DNA of the CDR3 is TGTGCCAGCAGCTTAAGGTTCAATCAGCCCCAGCATTTT.

V and J are TRBV7-9 and TRBJ2-5; D is possibly TRBD1 (6 bases). The CDR3 spans 14 residues. V lost 3 bases and J lost 0, with 8 bases in between. The germline V gene has CDR1 SEHNR and CDR2 FQNEAQ (reference sequence). The DNA for the CDR3 is TGTGCCAGCAGCTTCGGGACAAACCAAGAGACCCAGTACTTC. It codes for CASSFGTNQETQYF.

This clone was observed a single time. V and J are TRBV4-1 and TRBJ1-1; D is possibly TRBD1 (5 bases). Germline V lookup: CDR1 MGHRA, CDR2 YSYEKL. The V end lost 0 bases, the J end lost 1 base, and 15 bases lay between the germline ends. This CDR3 has 17 residues. CDR3 bases: TGCGCCAGCAGCCAAGATGGCCCAGGGTTTTCGAACACTGAAGCTTTCTTT. This translates into CASSQDGPGFSNTEAFF.

The chain combines TRBV7-9 with TRBJ2-7; weak D call: TRBD1 (6 bases). CDR1 and CDR2 from the germline V gene are SEHNR and FQNEAQ (reference sequence). V shed 4 bases and J shed 6 bases, with 16 bases lying between them. The CDR3 has 14 amino acids. This chain's CDR3 is CASSSNRELREQYF. The CDR3 region has the DNA TGTGCCAGCAGCTCCAACAGGGAATTACGCGAGCAGTACTTC.

In its sample, this clone was seen a few times. The chain couples TRBV6-4 to TRBJ2-1; D possibly corresponds to TRBD2 (7 bases). The V and J ends lost 3 bases and 7 bases respectively, with 19 bases between them. The CDR3 has 16 amino acids. Germline values: CDR1 MRHNA, CDR2 SNTAGT. CDR3 sequence: CASSEEVGGGLNEQFF. In nucleotides, the CDR3 is TGTGCCAGCAGTGAGGAGGTGGGGGGGGGCCTGAATGAGCAGTTCTTC.

The chain uses TRBV10-3 and TRBJ2-7; D is unclear. The ends were cut back, 0 bases at V and 5 bases at J, with 11 bases in the middle. This CDR3 region has 14 residues. The germline gives CDR1 ENHRY, CDR2 SYGVKD. The CDR3 DNA is TGTGCCATCAGTGAGTCCAACAGACACGACGAGCAGTACTTC. This gives the protein CAISESNRHDEQYF.

This clone appeared a few times. The genes are TRBV2 and TRBJ2-5, with D hard to call. CDR1 is SNHLY, CDR2 FYNNEI, per germline. Trimming shortened V by 4 bases and J by 0 bases, and 9 bases separated the two germline ends. There are 14 residues in the CDR3. CDR3 residues: CASSGWSHQETQYF. The CDR3 DNA reads TGTGCCAGCAGTGGGTGGAGTCACCAAGAGACCCAGTACTTC.

The V and J genes are TRBV5-5 and TRBJ1-5; possibly TRBD1 for D (5 bases). CDR3 length: 17 residues. The V end lost 0 bases, the J end lost 0 bases, and 13 bases lay between the germline ends. Germline CDR1 is SGHKS and CDR2 is YYEKEE (reference sequence). CDR3 sequence reads: CASSLGRTSYSNQPQHF. CDR3 coding DNA: TGTGCCAGCAGCTTGGGCAGGACATCTTATAGCAATCAGCCCCAGCATTTT. Looking up the rest from reference TRBV5-5 and TRBJ1-5 gives the full variable domain: DAGVTQSPTHLIKTRGQQVTLRCSPISGHKSVSWYQQVLGQGPQFIFQYYEKEERGRGNFPDRFSARQFPNYSSELNVNALLLGDSALYLCASSLGRTSYSNQPQHFGDGTRLSIL.

This chain uses TRBV6-1 with TRBJ1-1; tentatively, D is TRBD1 (5 bases). This CDR3 is 13 amino acids long. Trimming stripped 4 bases from V and 1 base from J, with 7 bases between. Germline V gene data show CDR1 as MNHNS and CDR2 as SASEGT. In DNA form, the CDR3 reads TGTGCCAGCAGTGTGAGGGGGAACACTGAAGCTTTCTTT. It yields the protein CASSVRGNTEAFF.

This chain uses TRBV2 with TRBJ2-2, with D maybe TRBD2 (5 bases). V was cut by 3 bases and J by 4 bases, with 15 bases left in between. The CDR3 contains 16 residues. Germline lookup yields CDR1 SNHLY and CDR2 FYNNEI. The CDR3 sequence: CASSEEDQRLTGELFF. The DNA for the CDR3 is TGTGCCAGCAGTGAGGAGGACCAACGTCTCACCGGGGAGCTGTTTTTT.

CDR3 sequence (DNA): TGTGCCAGCAGCTTGGCATGGGGGAAGGTTAATGGCTACACCTTC. Protein sequence: CASSLAWGKVNGYTF. The rearrangement uses TRBV5-8 and TRBJ1-2; D might be TRBD1 (5 bases). Germline loops: CDR1 SGHTS, CDR2 YDEGEE. Trimming cost V 0 bases and J 6 bases, with 15 bases left between them. The CDR3 runs 15 residues.

The chain has TRBV30 and TRBJ1-2; D may be TRBD1 (5 bases). The V and J ends lost 2 bases and 0 bases respectively, with 22 bases between them. This CDR3 spans 18 amino acids. From germline, CDR1 is GTSNPN and CDR2 SVGIG (reference sequence). DNA of the CDR3: TGTGCCTGGAGTCATGGGAGGGGCAACGTTCAAGCTAACTATGGCTACACCTTC. Translation gives CAWSHGRGNVQANYGYTF.

The rearrangement joins TRBV10-3 to TRBJ2-2; 12 bases match TRBD1. The CDR3 extends over 16 amino acids. The trim removed 2 bases at V and 6 bases at J, leaving 4 bases unmatched. In germline, CDR1 is ENHRY, CDR2 SYGVKD. The CDR3 DNA reads TGTGCCATCAGTGAGCCGGGACAGGGGGCAGCCGGGGAGCTGTTTTTT. It specifies CAISEPGQGAAGELFF.

This clone was seen only a few times. The rearrangement links TRBV15 to TRBJ2-6; no reliable D call. The CDR3 contains 15 residues. The ends were cut back, 0 bases at V and 1 base at J, with 4 bases in the middle. Germline loops: CDR1 LNHNV, CDR2 YYDKDF (reference sequence). CDR3 bases: TGTGCCACCAGCAGAGATAGGTCTGGGGCCAACGTCCTGACTTTC. This sequence encodes CATSRDRSGANVLTF.

This sequence joins TRBV5-1 and TRBJ2-1, with 7 bases matching TRBD2. This CDR3 spans 16 amino acids. Germline V gene sequence: CDR1 SGHRS, CDR2 YFSETQ. V lost 6 bases and J lost 0; bases outside the gene matches: 9. For the CDR3, the DNA is TGCGCCAGCATCGAGGGAGGGGCCAGCTCCTACAATGAGCAGTTCTTC. It translates to CASIEGGASSYNEQFF.

The V call is TRBV19, the J call TRBJ2-3; TRBD2 agrees at 10 bases. After removal of 3 bases from V and 2 bases from J, the junction contained 5 bases not matched to a gene. Germline CDR1 is LNHDA and CDR2 is SQIVND (reference sequence). This CDR3 is 16 amino acids long. The CDR3 sequence: CASSIRLAGDTDTQYF. The CDR3 region has the DNA TGTGCCAGTAGTATTCGGCTAGCGGGGGACACAGATACGCAGTATTTT.

The chain recombines TRBV6-4 with TRBJ2-3; no clear D. V dropped 2 bases and J dropped 5 bases, with 8 bases sitting between them. The germline gives CDR1 MRHNA, CDR2 SNTAGT. CDR3 length: 13 residues. This chain's CDR3 is CASSDRAEDTQYF. CDR3 sequence (DNA): TGTGCCAGCAGTGACAGGGCTGAAGATACGCAGTATTTT.

The CDR3 DNA follows: TGTGCCAGTAGTACCGGGGTCTTAAGAGACTATGGCTACACCTTC. Amino acid sequence: CASSTGVLRDYGYTF. The chain links TRBV19 to TRBJ1-2; D gene ambiguous. The CDR3 sequence is 15 residues long. V lost 4 bases, J lost 3 bases, and 15 bases lay in between. Germline V gene data show CDR1 as LNHDA and CDR2 as SQIVND (reference sequence). Variable domain in full (rest from reference TRBV19 and TRBJ1-2): DGGITQSPKYLFRKEGQNVTLSCEQNLNHDAMYWYRQDPGQGLRLIYYSQIVNDFQKGDIAEGYSVSREKKESFPLTVTSAQKNPTAFYLCASSTGVLRDYGYTFGSGTRLTVV.

The chain joins TRBV7-2 to TRBJ2-7; possible D gene TRBD2, 5 bases. The V gene's germline CDR1 is SGHTA and CDR2 FQGNSA. CDR3 size: 14 residues. Trimming removed 1 base from V and 0 bases from J, with 7 bases in between. The CDR3 nucleotides read TGTGCCAGCAGCTTAGGAGGGCTCTCCTACGAGCAGTACTTC. This encodes CASSLGGLSYEQYF.